Sequencing of this TCR beta chain was carried out in a study of T cell repertoires in cytomegalovirus infection (dated by TCRdb to about 2019). Looking at the study overall: Because public TCR beta signatures pointed to carriage of CMV infection together with the matching HLA type, the HLA type of each donor mattered for the analysis.

The instrument given in TCRdb is Illumina HiSeq 1500. TCRdb trimmed the raw reads at Q25, called clones with MiXCR and kept productive beta chains. Rows are unified per CDR3 protein, each entry keeping the most common DNA and genes. A total of under 200,000 distinct CDR3 sequences appear in this sample, 15% to 20% of them only once. The ten largest clones add up to 18% of the sample. Taken from the germline V gene, the CDR1 and CDR2 loops are SGHVS and FNYEAQ. Trimming removed 2 bases from V and 5 bases from J, leaving 10 bases between the germline ends. The CDR3 covers 14 residues, taking in both the cysteine and the phenylalanine. Only CDR3 DNA is held: 42 bases, read in frame from base 1. With regard to this clonotype: It has no known antigen specificity. Per-base quality was not reported, and no clone a single base away is much larger than it.

Beyond this particular receptor, the publication reports: The ex vivo response was dominated by HLA-C-restricted CMV-specific TCR beta clonotypes, which also provided the single most frequent clonotype in two of eight donors. Carriers of CMV infection plus the relevant HLA type were discriminated by the cumulative frequency of public TCR beta family members in the study cohort and in an independent approximately 350-donor cohort.

The sequence is built from TRBV7-6 and TRBJ1-5; the D region possibly corresponds to TRBD1 (5 bases align). This receptor was identified in a human donor in good health (CMV status not recorded). Some clones in this sample may be carry-over from other donors' samples. The sequencing sample was made of CD8+ T cells from PBMCs. The DNA reads TGTGCCAGCAGCTTAACGACAGATGATCAGCCCCAGCATTTT. It encodes CASSLTTDDQPQHF.